What follows are 16 T cell receptor beta chains derived from one specimen sequenced in a study of CD8+ T cells in alopecia areata (dated by TCRdb to the late 2010s). Libraries were prepared through the immunoSEQ multiplex PCR assay. RNA was extracted from all samples and reverse transcribed into cDNA as template for TCR sequencing. Here the immuneACCESS table is served through TCRdb, limited to in-frame sequences with V and J called. Missing clones are a known gap in these copies; in checked studies unresolved V genes cover under half, and the rest lacks a known reason. This sample contains about 120,000 clones, none of which is a singleton. The top ten clones comprise less than 20% of the sample. Material: lesional skin. Receptors were obtained from a C3H/HeJ mouse with alopecia areata. The strain in question carries the MHC haplotype H2-k.

A remark on this clone: Gene names denote mouse genes. The CDR3 end lies 4 residues beyond the end of the read and is filled in from the germline J gene. The rearrangement joins TRBV13-1 to TRBJ2-7; D is unresolved. The CDR3 extends over 13 amino acids. In germline, CDR1 is NSHNY, CDR2 SYGAGN. Trimming stripped 1 base from V and 0 bases from J, with 5 bases between. Partial CDR3 DNA: TGTGCCAGCAGTGATTTGTTCTCCTAT. Encoded protein: CASSDLFSY. The whole CDR3 sequence is CASSDLFSYEQYF.

A word on this clone: The junction differs from germline at one of its ends, possibly a read error. Gene and germline names: mouse. The read ends 4 residues before the CDR3 terminus; that terminus is restored from the germline J gene. This chain connects TRBV29 to TRBJ2-7; D is possibly TRBD2 (6 bases). The CDR3 totals 14 residues. Germline CDR1 and CDR2: MSHET and SYDVDS. This chain's CDR3 is CAGSPPGGSYEQYF. CDR3 DNA (partial): TGTGCTGGCAGTCCACCGGGGGGCTCCTAT.

In this sample, this clone turned up many times. The gene names here belong to mouse. The CDR3 goes on 4 residues after the read ends, and that part is filled in from the germline J gene. The chain uses TRBV13-3 and TRBJ2-5; TRBD1 agrees at 9 bases. After removal of 2 bases from V and 3 bases from J, the junction contained 4 bases not matched to a gene. Germline V lookup: CDR1 NNHDY, CDR2 SYVADS. CDR3 size: 15 residues. The sequenced part of the CDR3 DNA is TGTGCCAGCAGTGACCTCGACAGGGGGCAAGAC. Encoded protein: CASSDLDRGQD. The complete CDR3 sequence is CASSDLDRGQDTQYF.

This clone turned up a few times. These gene names are mouse names. The read ends 4 residues shy of where the CDR3 ends; the end is completed using the germline J gene. This chain links TRBV19 with TRBJ2-5; 10 bases map to TRBD2. Germline values: CDR1 FNHDT, CDR2 SITEND (reference sequence). V shed 4 bases, J shed 2 bases, and the junction held 1 base outside the gene matches. CDR3 length: 14 residues. The CDR3 DNA, read in part, is TGTGCCAGCAGTTCTGGGGGGGCCCAAGAC. Its translation: CASSSGGAQD. The full-length CDR3 reads as CASSSGGAQDTQYF.

For this clone: Gene names and germline match the mouse. The read terminates 4 residues ahead of where the CDR3 ends, so the germline J gene completes it. The chain employs TRBV13-3 and TRBJ2-3; the match to TRBD2 covers 11 bases. J lost 1 base, V lost 4 bases, and 5 bases had no gene match. This CDR3 region has 16 residues. Germline V CDR1 and CDR2: NNHDY, SYVADS. The covered CDR3 bases are TGTGCCAGCAGTATACTGGGGGGGCGTGGTGCAGAA. Translated, it gives CASSILGGRGAE. The whole CDR3 protein reads CASSILGGRGAETLYF.

This clone has just a few counts. These gene names are mouse names. With the read ending 4 residues before the CDR3 end, the germline J gene is used to fill in that end. The chain joins TRBV1 to TRBJ1-1; 7 bases are a match to TRBD1. The CDR3 runs 16 residues. The germline gives CDR1 NSQYPW, CDR2 LRSPGD (reference sequence). V lost 1 base, J lost 0 bases, and 5 bases stayed unmatched. The CDR3 bases that were read are TGCACCTGCAGTGCAGTCCGGGACAGAGCAAACACA. Residues: CTCSAVRDRANT. The full CDR3 reads CTCSAVRDRANTEVFF.

This clone was counted a few times. Mouse germline and gene names are used. Coverage ceases 4 residues before the CDR3 finishes, and the germline J gene fills in the end. The chain uses TRBV13-3 and TRBJ2-2; 12 bases are shared with TRBD2. CDR1 is NNHDY and CDR2 is SYVADS in the germline V gene. The CDR3 covers 17 residues. Trimming took 1 base from V and 5 from J; bases not matched to a gene: 6. The CDR3 sequence: CASSDLDWGGATGQLYF. The sequenced CDR3 bases are TGTGCCAGCAGTGATCTCGACTGGGGGGGCGCGACCGGG. Full variable domain (missing parts from reference TRBV13-3 and TRBJ2-2): EAAVTQSPRSKVAVTGGKVTLSCHQTNNHDYMYWYRQDTGHGLRLIHYSYVADSTEKGDIPDGYKASRPSQENFSLILELASLSQTAVYFCASSDLDWGGATGQLYFGEGSKLTVL.

On this clone: The genes are named according to mouse. The read falls 4 residues short of the CDR3 end, and the missing part is taken from the germline J gene. The chain links TRBV13-3 to TRBJ2-2; D is perhaps TRBD1 (6 bases). The ends were cut back, 4 bases at V and 3 bases at J, with 10 bases in the middle. Germline V gives CDR1 NNHDY, CDR2 SYVADS. The CDR3 has 14 amino acids. This CDR3 is CASSSGEDTGQLYF. CDR3 DNA, as far as it was read: TGTGCCAGCAGTTCAGGGGAGGACACCGGG.

A remark on this clone: The germline and genes are mouse ones. The read terminates 4 residues before the CDR3 end, so the remaining end is supplied by the germline J gene. V usage is TRBV1 and J usage is TRBJ1-4; TRBD1 agrees at 7 bases. Germline-derived CDR1 and CDR2 are NSQYPW and LRSPGD (reference sequence). V was clipped by 0 bases and J by 0 bases; unmatched bases: 1. This CDR3 spans 16 amino acids. The CDR3 here is CTCSAETGVSNERLFF. Partial CDR3 DNA: TGCACCTGCAGTGCAGAAACAGGGGTTTCCAACGAA.

This clone was counted between two and nine times. Mouse gene names apply. From the germline J gene comes the end of the CDR3, since the read stops 4 residues before it. V gene TRBV19 combines with J gene TRBJ2-2; TRBD1 might be the D (6 bases). Deletions cut 4 bases from V and 2 bases from J, with 12 bases between. Germline CDR1 is FNHDT and CDR2 is SITEND (reference sequence). The CDR3 is 15 amino acids. CDR3 DNA (partial): TGTGCCAGCAGTCCCCCAGGGGCCAACACCGGG. Translation: CASSPPGANTG. The complete CDR3 protein is CASSPPGANTGQLYF.

This clone came up many times. Gene names refer to mouse genes. The CDR3 end falls 4 residues outside the read, so it is completed with the germline J gene. The chain uses TRBV13-3 and TRBJ1-1; maybe TRBD1 (6 bases). V lost 0 bases to trimming and J lost 4 bases, with 10 bases between them. The CDR3 extends over 14 amino acids. Germline V gene sequence: CDR1 NNHDY, CDR2 SYVADS. The sequenced CDR3 bases are TGTGCCAGCAGTGATGCAGGGGTCGGCACA. Translation gives CASSDAGVGT. The full CDR3 protein is CASSDAGVGTEVFF.

This clone has more than one count but fewer than ten. Gene labels here are mouse ones. The read comes to an end 4 residues before the CDR3 does, leaving the germline J gene to fill in the end. The rearrangement links TRBV19 to TRBJ1-1; tentatively, D is TRBD1 (6 bases). This CDR3 region has 14 residues. Germline loops: CDR1 FNHDT, CDR2 SITEND (reference sequence). With 5 bases removed from V and 4 bases from J, the gap between germline ends came to 15 bases. The CDR3: CASSFRQESTEVFF. The CDR3 DNA, read in part, is TGTGCCAGCAGCTTCAGACAGGAAAGCACA.

This clone was detected many times. Mouse gene names apply. Read sequence stops 4 residues before the CDR3 end, and the germline J gene provides the missing end. The chain has TRBV13-3 and TRBJ2-1; a possible D gene is TRBD1 (8 bases). V gave up 6 bases and J gave up 1 base, with 11 bases separating them. The CDR3 has 14 residues. In germline, CDR1 is NNHDY, CDR2 SYVADS. CDR3 loop: CASTQGGNYAEQFF. CDR3 DNA (partial): TGTGCCAGCACACAGGGGGGGAACTATGCT.

This clone was counted a few times. Mouse germline and gene names are used. The read comes to an end 4 residues before the CDR3 does, leaving the germline J gene to fill in the end. The rearrangement uses TRBV13-3 and TRBJ2-3, with 8 bases lining up with TRBD2. V shed 2 bases, J shed 3 bases, and the junction held 8 bases outside the gene matches. Germline V gene lookup returns CDR1 NNHDY and CDR2 SYVADS. CDR3 length equals 16 residues. CDR3 in amino acids: CASSETLGEGAETLYF. The sequenced CDR3 bases are TGTGCCAGCAGTGAAACACTGGGGGAAGGAGCAGAA.

The sample holds a few counts of this clone. Gene labels here are mouse ones. From the germline J gene comes the end of the CDR3, since the read stops 4 residues before it. V usage is TRBV19 and J usage is TRBJ1-4; D unclear. The CDR3 extends over 13 amino acids. Germline V gives CDR1 FNHDT, CDR2 SITEND (reference sequence). V shed 2 bases and J shed 4 bases, with 6 bases lying between them. Partial CDR3 DNA: TGTGCCAGCAGTATTATCAGCAACGAA. This sequence encodes CASSIISNE. The whole CDR3 sequence is CASSIISNERLFF.

To note about this clone: The listed genes are named as in mouse. Sequencing ends 4 residues short of the CDR3 end; the germline J gene provides the rest. The chain carries TRBV13-1 and TRBJ2-4; TRBD1 agrees at 7 bases. CDR1 NSHNY and CDR2 SYGAGN come from the germline V gene. The CDR3 has 12 residues. Partial CDR3 DNA: TGTGCCTCCGGGACAGAGCTGAAC. It codes for CASGTELN. The complete CDR3 protein is CASGTELNTLYF.